The present entry profiles one T cell receptor (beta chain) with its context. The antigen is unknown. The repertoire was sequenced with immunoSEQ multiplex PCR; TCRdb's copy has only in-frame clones and lacks some. Found here are around 500,000 clones, 65% to 80% of them singletons; the top ten hold approximately 12%. CDR1 and CDR2 (germline): SGHTA, FQGTGA. This CDR3 is 15 amino acids long. V lost 6 bases and J lost 2; bases outside the gene matches: 6. These data originate in a study of shared clonotypes between healthy human individuals. Findings of the study overall: In having few donors, the study represented limited genetic and exposure-history diversity.

Sequences were obtained from PBMCs. The rearrangement uses TRBV7-3 and TRBJ2-2, with 7 bases that match TRBD2. The receptor was isolated from a woman between 40 and 50 years old in good health. Some clones in this sample may be carry-over from other donors' samples. The CDR3 DNA reads as TGTGCCAGCAGTTCCGGGAGGACAAACACCGGGGAGCTGTTTTTT. It specifies CASSSGRTNTGELFF. Full variable domain (outside the CDR3, taken from reference TRBV7-3 and TRBJ2-2): GAGVSQTPSNKVTEKGKYVELRCDPISGHTALYWYRQSLGQGPEFLIYFQGTGAADDSGLPNDRFFAVRPEGSVSTLKIQRTERGDSAVYLCASSSGRTNTGELFFGEGSRLTVL.